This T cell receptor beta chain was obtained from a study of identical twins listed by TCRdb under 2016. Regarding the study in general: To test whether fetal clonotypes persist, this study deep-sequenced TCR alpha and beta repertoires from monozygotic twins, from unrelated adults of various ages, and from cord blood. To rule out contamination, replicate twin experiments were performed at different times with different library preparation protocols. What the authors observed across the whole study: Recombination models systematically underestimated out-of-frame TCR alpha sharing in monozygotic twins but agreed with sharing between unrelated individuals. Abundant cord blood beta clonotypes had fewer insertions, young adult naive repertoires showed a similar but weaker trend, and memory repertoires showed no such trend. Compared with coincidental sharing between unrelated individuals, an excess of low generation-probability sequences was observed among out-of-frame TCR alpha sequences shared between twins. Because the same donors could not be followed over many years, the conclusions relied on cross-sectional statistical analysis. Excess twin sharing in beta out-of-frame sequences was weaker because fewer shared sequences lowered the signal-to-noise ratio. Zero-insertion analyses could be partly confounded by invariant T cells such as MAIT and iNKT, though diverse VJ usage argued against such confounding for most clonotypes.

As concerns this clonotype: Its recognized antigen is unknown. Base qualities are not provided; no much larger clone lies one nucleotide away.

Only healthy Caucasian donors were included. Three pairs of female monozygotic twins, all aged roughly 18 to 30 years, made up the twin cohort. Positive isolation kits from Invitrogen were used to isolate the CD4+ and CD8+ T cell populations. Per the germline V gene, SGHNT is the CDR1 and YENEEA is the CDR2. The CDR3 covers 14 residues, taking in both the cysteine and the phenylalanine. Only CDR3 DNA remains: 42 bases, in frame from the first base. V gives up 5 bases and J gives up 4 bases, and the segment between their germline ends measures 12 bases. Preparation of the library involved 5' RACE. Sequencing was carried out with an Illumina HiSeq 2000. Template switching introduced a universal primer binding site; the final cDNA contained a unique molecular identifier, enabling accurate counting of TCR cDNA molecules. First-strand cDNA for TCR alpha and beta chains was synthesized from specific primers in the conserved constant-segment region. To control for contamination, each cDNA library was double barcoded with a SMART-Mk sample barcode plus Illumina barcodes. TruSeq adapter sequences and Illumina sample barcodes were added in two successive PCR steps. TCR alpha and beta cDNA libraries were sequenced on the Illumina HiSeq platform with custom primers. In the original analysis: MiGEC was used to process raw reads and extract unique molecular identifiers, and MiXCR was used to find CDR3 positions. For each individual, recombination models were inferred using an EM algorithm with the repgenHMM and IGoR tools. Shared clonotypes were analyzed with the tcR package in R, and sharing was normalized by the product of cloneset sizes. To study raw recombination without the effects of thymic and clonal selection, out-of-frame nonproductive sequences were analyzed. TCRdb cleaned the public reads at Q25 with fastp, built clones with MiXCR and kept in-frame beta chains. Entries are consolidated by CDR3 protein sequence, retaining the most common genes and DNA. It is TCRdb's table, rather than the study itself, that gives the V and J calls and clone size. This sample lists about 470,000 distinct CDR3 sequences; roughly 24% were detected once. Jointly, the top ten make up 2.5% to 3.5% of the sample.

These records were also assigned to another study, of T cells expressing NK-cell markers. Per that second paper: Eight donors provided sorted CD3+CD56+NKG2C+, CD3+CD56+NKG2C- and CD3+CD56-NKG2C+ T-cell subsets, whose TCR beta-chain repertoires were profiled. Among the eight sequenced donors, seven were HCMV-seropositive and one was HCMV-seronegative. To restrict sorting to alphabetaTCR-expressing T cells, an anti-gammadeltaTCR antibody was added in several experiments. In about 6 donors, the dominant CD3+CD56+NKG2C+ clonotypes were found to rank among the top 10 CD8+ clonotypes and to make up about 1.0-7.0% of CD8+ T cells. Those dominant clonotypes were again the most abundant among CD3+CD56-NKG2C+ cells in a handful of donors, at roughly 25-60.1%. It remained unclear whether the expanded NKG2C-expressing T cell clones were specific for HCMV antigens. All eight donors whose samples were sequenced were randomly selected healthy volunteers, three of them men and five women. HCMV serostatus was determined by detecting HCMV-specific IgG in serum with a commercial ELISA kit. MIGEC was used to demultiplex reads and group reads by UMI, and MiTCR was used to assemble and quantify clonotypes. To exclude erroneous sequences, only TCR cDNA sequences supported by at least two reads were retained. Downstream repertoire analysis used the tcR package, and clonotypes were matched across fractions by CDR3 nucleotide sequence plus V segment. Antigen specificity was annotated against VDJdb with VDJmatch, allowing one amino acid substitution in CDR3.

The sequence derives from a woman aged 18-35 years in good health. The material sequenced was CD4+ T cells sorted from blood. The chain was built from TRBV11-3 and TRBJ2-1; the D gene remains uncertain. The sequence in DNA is TGTGCCAGCAGCCGGCATGCCCAATACAATGAGCAGTTCTTC. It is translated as CASSRHAQYNEQFF.